This T cell receptor (beta chain) was observed in a study of radiation and T cells in renal cell carcinoma. Turning to the study itself: Nephrectomy followed 15 Gy stereotactic body radiation by 4 weeks.

This clone was detected only a few times. Its antigen is as yet unknown. The CDR3 runs to 16 residues. Trimming took off 6 bases at V and 4 bases at J, with 20 bases between the two ends. The germline gives CDR1 MRHNA, CDR2 SNTAGT. Repertoires were generated with immunoSEQ multiplex PCR, while TCRdb's copy carries only in-frame clones and drops some. The data contain about 120,000 clones, about four fifths of them singletons. Time point reported: blood 2 weeks post-SBRT. The treatment was: 15 Gy SBRT to primary tumor, nephrectomy 4 weeks later. Blood was sampled at baseline, 2 weeks and 4 weeks after SBRT. This renal cell carcinoma was of the clear cell type. Study-wide results and limits: Baseline intratumoral clonotype presence is unknown without pretreatment biopsies.

This chain links TRBV6-4 with TRBJ2-3; tentative D call: TRBD1 (6 bases). This clonotype originated in a man between 45 and 60 years old with renal cell carcinoma. Sequencing was performed on blood, taken from a patient whose treatment included radiotherapy and nephrectomy. CDR3 in DNA: TGTGCCAGCAGCCTCTCGACAGGTTCGGTCGCAGATACGCAGTATTTT. Translated, it gives CASSLSTGSVADTQYF.